One sample yielded the 14 T cell receptor beta chains listed below, sequenced in a study of regulatory T cells in long-lasting Graves disease. Time point given: persistent/refractory GD, antithyroid drugs over 5 years with positive TRAb. PBMCs were the source of the RNA used for TCR sequencing. According to the study, TCR beta libraries were built with iRepertoire HTBI primers and CDR3-region Arm-PCR. TCRdb re-called the multiplex PCR reads with MiXCR, one entry per CDR3 protein. This table has a few hundred thousand distinct CDR3 sequences, roughly 25% appearing once. The sample in question was peripheral blood mononuclear cells (PBMCs), obtained when the disease was refractory, from a patient treated with antithyroid drugs. All receptors come from a woman aged 40 to 50 with Graves disease.

This chain uses TRBV5-6 with TRBJ1-4; no firm D call. V was shortened by 0 bases and J by 4 bases, with 13 bases between the two germline ends. CDR3 size: 16 residues. Germline assignment: CDR1 SGHDT and CDR2 YYEEEE. DNA of the CDR3: TGTGCCAGCAGCTTGGCAGTGGCCAACTATAATGAAAAACTGTTTTTT. Translating it yields CASSLAVANYNEKLFF.

At least ten counts were recorded for this clonotype. The chain joins TRBV2 to TRBJ2-4, with a tentative D call TRBD2 (6 bases). The CDR3 runs to 12 residues. V was trimmed by 5 bases and J by 15 bases, leaving 17 bases between them. Germline-derived CDR1 and CDR2 are SNHLY and FYNNEI. CDR3 nucleotides: TGTGCCAGCAGTCAGTCTAGCGAAAGGTGGTACTTC. Translation gives CASSQSSERWYF.

This clonotype was found many times. The V call is TRBV6-1, the J call TRBJ1-5, with a tentative D call TRBD1 (5 bases). The V gene's germline CDR1 is MNHNS and CDR2 SASEGT. CDR3 size: 13 residues. Trimming removed 7 bases from V and 3 bases from J, with 10 bases in between. Here the CDR3 reads CASNGGTNQPQHF. The CDR3 DNA reads as TGTGCCAGCAATGGGGGAACCAATCAGCCCCAGCATTTT.

CDR3 sequence (DNA): TGTGCCAGCAGCGTTCGACAGGGCGGGATACTGTTTTTT. This codes for CASSVRQGGILFF. The V and J genes are TRBV7-9 and TRBJ1-4, with TRBD1 identical over 7 bases. V lost 5 bases, J lost 13 bases, and 10 bases stayed unmatched. Germline-derived CDR1 and CDR2 are SEHNR and FQNEAQ (reference sequence). The CDR3 has 13 residues.

J is TRBJ2-7 and V is TRBV24-1; D is possibly TRBD2 (6 bases). This CDR3 spans 11 amino acids. In germline, CDR1 is KGHDR, CDR2 SFDVKD. V lost 5 bases and J lost 5, with 6 bases in between. For the CDR3, the DNA is TGTGCCACCAGTGGCGGGGACGAGCAGTACTTC. Translation: CATSGGDEQYF.

This clonotype was detected only a few times. The CDR3 DNA is TGTGCCAGCAGCCAAGATCGGCGGAGGCAAGAGACCCAGTACTTC. This codes for CASSQDRRRQETQYF. The chain couples TRBV3-1 to TRBJ2-5; weak D call: TRBD2 (5 bases). This CDR3 is 15 amino acids long. The V and J ends lost 0 bases and 2 bases respectively, with 10 bases between them. CDR1 and CDR2 (germline): LGHDT, YNNKEL (reference sequence).

This clonotype has ten or more counts. The V and J genes are TRBV12-3 or TRBV12-4 and TRBJ2-7; TRBD1 matches 7 bases. V was clipped by 0 bases and J by 1 base; unmatched bases: 6. This CDR3 comprises 16 residues. This chain's CDR3 is CASSLALRGTSYEQYF. The DNA of the CDR3 is TGTGCCAGCAGTTTAGCTCTCAGGGGGACGTCCTACGAGCAGTACTTC.

This clonotype has at least ten counts. The V gene is TRBV20-1, the J gene TRBJ1-1, with D tentatively TRBD1 (5 bases). The germline V gene encodes CDR1 DFQATT and CDR2 SNEGSKA (reference sequence). The CDR3 runs 12 residues. Between the trimmed V and J ends, which lost 5 bases and 5 bases, there was a span of 12 bases. The CDR3: CSASMTVTEAFF. The CDR3, as DNA: TGCAGTGCTTCGATGACAGTGACTGAAGCTTTCTTT.

The chain joins TRBV18 to TRBJ2-7; D remains unclear. The germline V gene encodes CDR1 KGHSH and CDR2 LQKENI. V lost 4 bases and J lost 1, with 11 bases in between. The CDR3 is made up of 14 amino acids. The CDR3 sequence is CASSRTSSSYEQYF. The CDR3 coding sequence is TGTGCCAGCTCACGTACGTCCTCTTCCTACGAGCAGTACTTC. The complete variable domain, with remaining parts taken from reference TRBV18 and TRBJ2-7, reads NAGVMQNPRHLVRRRGQEARLRCSPMKGHSHVYWYRQLPEEGLKFMVYLQKENIIDESGMPKERFSAEFPKEGPSILRIQQVVRGDSAAYFCASSRTSSSYEQYFGPGTRLTVT.

Here the CDR3 reads CASSSPGLAYNEQFF. The DNA of the CDR3 is TGTGCCAGCAGTTCTCCGGGACTAGCTTACAATGAGCAGTTCTTC. The chain recombines TRBV27 with TRBJ2-1, with 9 bases lining up with TRBD2. V shed 4 bases and J 4 bases; nucleotides not matched to a gene: 5. CDR1 is MNHEY and CDR2 is SMNVEV in the germline V gene (reference sequence). The CDR3 sequence is 15 residues long.

The CDR3 nucleotides are TGTGCCAACATGGGGGGGCAGGGTGAAAAACTGTTTTTT. Amino acid sequence: CANMGGQGEKLFF. The rearrangement joins TRBV6-2 or TRBV6-3 to TRBJ1-4, with D possibly matching TRBD1 (6 bases). In germline, CDR1 is MNHEY, CDR2 SVGEGT. The CDR3 is 13 residues long. The V gene lost 10 bases and the J gene lost 7 bases, with 16 bases spanning the gap.

This clonotype was seen many times. The chain is built from TRBV20-1 and TRBJ2-5; 10 bases map to TRBD2. Germline assignment: CDR1 DFQATT and CDR2 SNEGSKA (reference sequence). V was pared by 1 base and J by 4 bases, with 9 bases of the junction left unmatched. There are 16 residues in the CDR3. CDR3 sequence: CSARGVKREGGETQYF. The CDR3 bases are TGCAGTGCTAGAGGCGTGAAGCGGGAGGGGGGAGAGACCCAGTACTTC.

This sequence joins TRBV28 and TRBJ2-3; D gene uncertain. With 6 bases removed from V and 6 bases from J, the gap between germline ends came to 13 bases. The CDR3 is 13 amino acids. Germline V gene sequence: CDR1 MDHEN, CDR2 SYDVKM. The CDR3 region is CASRGPGFDTQYF. DNA for the CDR3: TGTGCCAGCAGGGGCCCTGGGTTTGATACGCAGTATTTT. The complete variable domain, with remaining parts taken from reference TRBV28 and TRBJ2-3, reads DVKVTQSSRYLVKRTGEKVFLECVQDMDHENMFWYRQDPGLGLRLIYFSYDVKMKEKGDIPEGYSVSREKKERFSLILESASTNQTSMYLCASRGPGFDTQYFGPGTRLTVL.

This clonotype occurred a few times. The rearrangement joins TRBV7-9 to TRBJ1-6, with D unresolved. V lost 1 base, J lost 6 bases, and 4 bases lay in between. CDR3 size: 13 residues. Germline V CDR1 and CDR2: SEHNR, FQNEAQ (reference sequence). The CDR3 bases are TGTGCCAGCAGCTTAGAACCTAATTCACCCCTCCACTTT. It encodes CASSLEPNSPLHF.